This T cell receptor (beta chain) was sequenced in a study of cytomegalovirus exposure and HLA in healthy donors. Study-level points and caveats: An assumption of roughly uniform sequencing depth across donors underlay the presence/absence analyses.

Deletions cut 0 bases from V and 4 bases from J, with 13 bases between. Germline CDR1 MNHEY, CDR2 SVGAGI. This CDR3 contains 16 residues. A word on this clone: Its antigen is not known.

Primers included in the PCR were 60 Vbeta and 13 Jbeta primers. Sequencing used immunoSEQ multiplex PCR; TCRdb keeps in-frame clones, though not all of them. This sample has some 220,000 clones; about 77% occur once, and the top ten carry 0.4% to 0.6%. Sequencing was done on a sample of PBMCs. This chain uses TRBV6-5 with TRBJ1-3; possible D gene TRBD1, 5 bases. This TCR was sampled from a boy between 5 and 17 years old in good health and CMV-seronegative. The DNA of the CDR3 is TGTGCCAGCAGTTACTCCAGGGCGGATAAGGGAAACACCATATATTTT. Translation gives CASSYSRADKGNTIYF.